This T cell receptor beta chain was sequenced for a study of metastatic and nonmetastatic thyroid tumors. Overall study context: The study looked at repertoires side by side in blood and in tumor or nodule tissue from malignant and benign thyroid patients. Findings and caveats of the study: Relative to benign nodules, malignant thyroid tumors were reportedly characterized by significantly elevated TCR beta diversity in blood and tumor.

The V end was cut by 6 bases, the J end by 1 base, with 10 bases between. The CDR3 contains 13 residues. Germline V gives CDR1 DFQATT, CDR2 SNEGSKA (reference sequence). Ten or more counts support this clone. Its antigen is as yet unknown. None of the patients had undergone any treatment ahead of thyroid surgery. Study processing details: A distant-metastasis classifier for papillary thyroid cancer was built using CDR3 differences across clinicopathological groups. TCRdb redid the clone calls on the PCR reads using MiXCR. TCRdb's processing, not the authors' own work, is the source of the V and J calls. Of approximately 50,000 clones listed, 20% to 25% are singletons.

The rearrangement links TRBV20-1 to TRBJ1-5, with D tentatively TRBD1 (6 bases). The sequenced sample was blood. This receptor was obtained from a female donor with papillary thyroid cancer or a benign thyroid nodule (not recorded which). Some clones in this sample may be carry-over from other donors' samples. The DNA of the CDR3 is TGCAGTGCACAGGGAGGCAGCAATCAGCCCCAGCATTTT. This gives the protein CSAQGGSNQPQHF.